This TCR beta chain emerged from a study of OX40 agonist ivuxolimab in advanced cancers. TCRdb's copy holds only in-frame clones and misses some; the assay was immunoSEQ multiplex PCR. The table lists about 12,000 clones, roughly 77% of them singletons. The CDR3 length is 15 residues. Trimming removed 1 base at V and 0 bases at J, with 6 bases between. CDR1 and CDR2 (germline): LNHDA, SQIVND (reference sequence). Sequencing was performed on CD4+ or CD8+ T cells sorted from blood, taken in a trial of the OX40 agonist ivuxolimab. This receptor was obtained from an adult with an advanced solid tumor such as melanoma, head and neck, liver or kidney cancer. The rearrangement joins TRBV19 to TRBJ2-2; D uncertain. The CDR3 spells CASSIADSNTGELFF. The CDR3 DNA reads TGTGCCAGTAGTATAGCCGACTCGAACACCGGGGAGCTGTTTTTT.